One and the same sample provided the 11 T cell receptor beta chains below, sequenced in a study of cytomegalovirus exposure and HLA in healthy donors. With 60 Vbeta and 13 Jbeta primers, the PCR was carried out. The method was immunoSEQ multiplex PCR; TCRdb's version includes in-frame clones alone and lacks a portion of them. The sample includes about 140,000 clones, roughly 82% of them seen just once. The sequenced sample consisted of PBMCs. These receptors all come from a man between 18 and 35 years old in good health and CMV-seropositive.

The chain couples TRBV7-9 to TRBJ1-3; D not resolved. The length of the CDR3 is 17 residues. Germline CDR1 reads SEHNR; CDR2 reads FQNEAQ (reference sequence). V was pared by 5 bases and J by 0 bases, with 17 bases between. DNA of the CDR3: TGTGCCAGCAGCGTTTACCGGGTCGTCTCCTCTGGAAACACCATATATTTT. Amino acids: CASSVYRVVSSGNTIYF.

The rearrangement links TRBV4-2 to TRBJ1-1; D not certain. Germline V lookup: CDR1 LGHNA, CDR2 YNFKEQ. The length of the CDR3 is 15 residues. Trimming cost V 0 bases and J 6 bases, with 14 bases left between them. The CDR3 DNA follows: TGTGCCAGCAGCCAAGATATAGGCCGCGGGCCTGAAGCTTTCTTT. Its protein product is CASSQDIGRGPEAFF.

V usage is TRBV27 and J usage is TRBJ2-2; 7 bases map to TRBD2. This CDR3 is built from 12 residues. J was trimmed by 5 bases and V by 7 bases; bases with no gene match: 1. In germline, CDR1 is MNHEY, CDR2 SMNVEV (reference sequence). CDR3 in DNA: TGTGCCAGCATGGGGGGGACCGGGGAGCTGTTTTTT. Encoded protein: CASMGGTGELFF.

This clone was observed a handful of times. V is TRBV7-8 and J is TRBJ1-1, with D unclear. The V gene's germline CDR1 is SGHVS and CDR2 FQNEAQ. The CDR3 totals 13 residues. V was cut by 2 bases and J by 8 bases, with 12 bases left in between. CDR3 protein: CASSLSYGREAFF. CDR3 DNA: TGTGCCAGCAGCTTATCATACGGCAGGGAAGCTTTCTTT.

The genes are TRBV2 and TRBJ2-1; 9 positions match TRBD2. Germline CDR1 is SNHLY and CDR2 is FYNNEI. V lost 8 bases and J lost 8; bases outside the gene matches: 16. The CDR3 sequence is 16 residues long. The CDR3 DNA reads TGTGCCAGCGGAGGTGGCGGGAGGGCCATAGTGGATGAGCAGTTCTTC. Protein product: CASGGGGRAIVDEQFF.

A single count supports this clone. The chain carries TRBV27 and TRBJ2-2; possible D gene TRBD2, 6 bases. Trimming stripped 9 bases from V and 1 base from J, with 12 bases between. Germline V lookup: CDR1 MNHEY, CDR2 SMNVEV (reference sequence). This CDR3 has 14 amino acids. This CDR3 reads CASGRPGNTGELFF. CDR3 coding DNA: TGTGCCAGTGGGAGGCCGGGGAACACCGGGGAGCTGTTTTTT.

The V gene is TRBV4-1, the J gene TRBJ2-7, with 9 positions matching TRBD2. Germline trimming cut 4 bases from V and 7 bases from J; bases unmatched to any gene: 8. The germline V gene has CDR1 MGHRA and CDR2 YSYEKL. This CDR3 is built from 14 residues. CDR3 sequence reads: CASSRGGEYGEQYF. The CDR3 coding sequence is TGCGCCAGCAGCCGCGGGGGGGAGTATGGGGAGCAGTACTTC.

The chain links TRBV27 to TRBJ2-1, with TRBD2 matching 10 bases. With V trimmed by 5 bases and J by 7 bases, 8 bases remained unmatched. The CDR3 contains 15 residues. Per the germline V gene, CDR1 is MNHEY and CDR2 is SMNVEV (reference sequence). The CDR3: CASSLSGRYWNEQFF. The CDR3 nucleotides are TGTGCCAGCAGTCTTAGCGGGAGGTACTGGAATGAGCAGTTCTTC.

The V gene is TRBV28, the J gene TRBJ1-5; 9 nucleotides line up with TRBD1. The V gene's germline CDR1 is MDHEN and CDR2 SYDVKM. CDR3 length equals 17 residues. Unmatched junction bases numbered 12, after V lost 7 bases and J lost 2 bases. The chain's CDR3 is CASTQGTGGYRNQPQHF. The CDR3 nucleotides read TGTGCCAGCACCCAAGGTACAGGGGGCTATCGCAATCAGCCCCAGCATTTT.

CDR3 nucleotide sequence: TGTGCCAGCAGTGACAACGGCGGTGAGCAGTTCTTC. Protein sequence: CASSDNGGEQFF. The V and J genes are TRBV6-4 and TRBJ2-1; no firm D call. CDR3 length: 12 amino acids. Trimming cost V 2 bases and J 9 bases, with 8 bases left between them. Per germline, CDR1 MRHNA and CDR2 SNTAGT.

The chain carries TRBV5-4 and TRBJ1-4, with D uncertain. In germline, CDR1 is SGHNT, CDR2 YYREEE (reference sequence). The CDR3 spans 14 residues. V lost 3 bases to trimming and J lost 8 bases, with 14 bases between them. CDR3 DNA: TGTGCCAGCAGCTGGGAAGGACTCGGCGAAAAACTGTTTTTT. Protein product: CASSWEGLGEKLFF.